The rows below give T cell receptor beta chains drawn from one sample of a study of cytomegalovirus exposure and HLA in healthy donors. The repertoire was sequenced with immunoSEQ multiplex PCR; TCRdb's copy has only in-frame clones and lacks some. The sample has over 50,000 clones, about 80% seen once. Sequenced sample: PBMCs. Source of these receptors: a man aged 40-55 years in good health and CMV-seronegative. Both conserved end residues are part of each CDR3. The D gene is left open where the match is weak. Size is stated for part of the rows, as once, few or many counts, or as a class when the clone is expanded.

clone size,J gene,V gene,D gene,CDR3 DNA,CDR3 protein
-,TRBJ1-2,TRBV28,TRBD1,TGTGCCAGCAGTTGGACAGGGAACTATGGCTACACCTTC,CASSWTGNYGYTF
-,TRBJ1-5,TRBV30,-,TGTGCCTGGAGTGACTTCAATCAGCCCCAGCATTTT,CAWSDFNQPQHF
-,TRBJ1-2,TRBV5-4,-,TGTGCCAGCAGCCTCCAGGGGTTTTACGGCTACACCTTC,CASSLQGFYGYTF
-,TRBJ2-6,TRBV7-8,-,TGTGCCAGCAGCTTAAGAGGCTCTGGGGCCAACGTCCTGACTTTC,CASSLRGSGANVLTF
-,TRBJ2-3,TRBV7-9,TRBD1,TGTGCCAGCAGCCCGGGACAGTACACAGATACGCAGTATTTT,CASSPGQYTDTQYF
-,TRBJ1-1,TRBV11-3,TRBD1,TGTGCCAGCAGCTTTGGGACAGCCATGAACACTGAAGCTTTCTTT,CASSFGTAMNTEAFF
-,TRBJ2-1,TRBV19,TRBD2,TGTGCCAGTAGTCTGACCCAAACTAGCGGGGGACTCGGAGACAATGAGCAGTTCTTC,CASSLTQTSGGLGDNEQFF
-,TRBJ2-7,TRBV9,TRBD1,TGTGCCAGCAGCGCTAAGGACAGGGATCCCCTCTACGAGCAGTACTTC,CASSAKDRDPLYEQYF
-,TRBJ2-2,TRBV13,TRBD2,TGTGCCAGCAGCCCCACGCGGGGGGGGAACACCGGGGAGCTGTTTTTT,CASSPTRGGNTGELFF
once,TRBJ2-7,TRBV15,TRBD1,TGTGCCACCAGCAGGGGACAGGGACCAGCCTACGAGCAGTACTTC,CATSRGQGPAYEQYF
once,TRBJ2-3,TRBV28,TRBD2,TGTGCCAGCAGTTTGCCTAGCGGTCACACAGATACGCAGTATTTT,CASSLPSGHTDTQYF
-,TRBJ1-5,TRBV6-5,TRBD1,TGTGCCAGCAGTTACTCGACAGGGGATCAGCCCCAGCATTTT,CASSYSTGDQPQHF
-,TRBJ1-4,TRBV2,-,TGTGCCGCAAGGGGAACGGAGAGGGGGAATGAAAAACTGTTTTTT,CAARGTERGNEKLFF
-,TRBJ1-3,TRBV6-1,TRBD1,TGTGCCAGCAGGGAGGACAGGCACTCTGGAAACACCATATATTTT,CASREDRHSGNTIYF
-,TRBJ1-2,TRBV6-1,-,TGTGCCAGCACTGACAGACCGGGAAGACCTGCAGACCATGGCTACACCTTC,CASTDRPGRPADHGYTF
once,TRBJ2-1,TRBV7-9,-,TGTGCCAGCAGCCCCCCGGGGGGCTCCGCCTACAATGAGCAGTTCTTC,CASSPPGGSAYNEQFF
few,TRBJ1-5,TRBV4-1,-,TGCGCCAGCAGCCAAGATATACAGGGATATTACAATCAGCCCCAGCATTTT,CASSQDIQGYYNQPQHF
-,TRBJ2-1,TRBV7-2,TRBD2,TGTGCCAGCAGCGAACAGGGACTAGCGGGGGGTGAGCAGTTCTTC,CASSEQGLAGGEQFF
-,TRBJ2-1,TRBV5-1,-,TGCGCCAGCAGCTTGGAAAGGACAGATTACAATGAGCAGTTCTTC,CASSLERTDYNEQFF
-,TRBJ2-1,TRBV7-2,TRBD2,TGTGCCAGCAGCGCTAGCGGGGGGGCCCCCCATGAGCAGTTCTTC,CASSASGGAPHEQFF
-,TRBJ2-1,TRBV7-9,TRBD2,TGTGCCAGCAGTCAAAGGCTGATGCCGGGACTAGCAACGAATGAGCAGTTCTTC,CASSQRLMPGLATNEQFF
-,TRBJ1-1,TRBV5-1,TRBD1,TGCGCCAGCAGCTTGGCGGGACAGGGGGGCACTGAAGCTTTCTTT,CASSLAGQGGTEAFF
-,TRBJ2-2,TRBV9,TRBD2,TGTGCCAGCAGCTTTTCCGGGACTAGCTCCCCCGGGGAGCTGTTTTTT,CASSFSGTSSPGELFF
-,TRBJ1-5,TRBV21-1,-,TGTGCCAGCATTTCCCGGGACAGGGGGCCCAATCAGCCCCAGCATTTT,CASISRDRGPNQPQHF
once,TRBJ1-1,TRBV28,TRBD1,TGTGCCAGCAGTCGCCAGACAGGGTGGAACACTGAAGCTTTCTTT,CASSRQTGWNTEAFF
-,TRBJ1-2,TRBV5-6,-,TGTGCCAGCAGCTTAGGAGGGTTTGGGGGCTACACCTTC,CASSLGGFGGYTF
-,TRBJ1-4,TRBV28,-,TGTGCCAGCAGTCCAGGACAGCCCGCGCGAGTTAATGAAAAACTGTTTTTT,CASSPGQPARVNEKLFF
-,TRBJ1-6,TRBV27,-,TGTGCCAGCAGTTTATACGCGGGCGGTTTAGGGTCACCCCTCCACTTT,CASSLYAGGLGSPLHF
-,TRBJ2-3,TRBV6-6,-,TGTGCCAGCAGTTACATAGGCACAGATACGCAGTATTTT,CASSYIGTDTQYF
-,TRBJ2-1,TRBV28,TRBD2,TGTGCCAGCAGTATACTAGCGGGGGGGCGCAATGAGCAGTTCTTC,CASSILAGGRNEQFF
-,TRBJ1-2,TRBV28,-,TGTGCCAGCACCAAACTCCGGAGGGGCTACACCTTC,CASTKLRRGYTF
-,TRBJ1-5,TRBV7-2,-,TGTGCCAGCAGGTCTTACGGGGTACAAAATCAGCCCCAGCATTTT,CASRSYGVQNQPQHF
-,TRBJ1-1,TRBV2,-,TGTGCCAGCAGTGGAGGGCAGGGGTACACTGAAGCTTTCTTT,CASSGGQGYTEAFF
-,TRBJ1-2,TRBV30,TRBD1,TGTGCCTGGAGACAGAAAAACAGGGGGCGTTATGGCTACACCTTC,CAWRQKNRGRYGYTF
-,TRBJ1-1,TRBV7-9,-,TGTGCCAGCAGCAATTCACCTACAGGGCCCCTAAACACTGAAGCTTTCTTT,CASSNSPTGPLNTEAFF
few,TRBJ1-5,TRBV7-2,TRBD1,TGTGCCAGCAGCCCTTCAGGGGGAAATCAGCCCCAGCATTTT,CASSPSGGNQPQHF
-,TRBJ1-2,TRBV19,-,TGTGCCAGTAGTCTCGTAGACTATGGCTACACCTTC,CASSLVDYGYTF
-,TRBJ2-1,TRBV11-3,TRBD2,TGTGCCAGCAGCCCTACAGCGGGGGTTATAGGGGAGCAGTTCTTC,CASSPTAGVIGEQFF
-,TRBJ1-1,TRBV27,-,TGTGCCAGCAGGCCAGGAGGAGTGAACACTGAAGCTTTCTTT,CASRPGGVNTEAFF
-,TRBJ2-1,TRBV30,-,TGTGCCTGGAGCGATCCCCCAGCCTACAATGAGCAGTTCTTC,CAWSDPPAYNEQFF
-,TRBJ1-5,TRBV5-4,-,TGTGCCAGCAGCTCTCTCGGGCAGCCCCAGCATTTT,CASSSLGQPQHF
-,TRBJ1-6,TRBV28,TRBD1,TGTGCCAGCAGTCCCCGAGGACAGGGGGCGAGGAAATTTAGAAATTCACCCCTCCACTTT,CASSPRGQGARKFRNSPLHF
-,TRBJ1-1,TRBV28,TRBD1,TGTGCCAGCTCAATCTCAGGGGGCCGTGGCACTGAAGCTTTCTTT,CASSISGGRGTEAFF
few,TRBJ1-1,TRBV5-8,-,TGTGCCAGCAGCCCATTCAGGGCGGTTAACACTGAAGCTTTCTTT,CASSPFRAVNTEAFF
-,TRBJ2-2,TRBV9,TRBD1,TGTGCCAGCAGCGTAGAAGCGGGACAGGGAGGAGCCGGGGAGCTGTTTTTT,CASSVEAGQGGAGELFF